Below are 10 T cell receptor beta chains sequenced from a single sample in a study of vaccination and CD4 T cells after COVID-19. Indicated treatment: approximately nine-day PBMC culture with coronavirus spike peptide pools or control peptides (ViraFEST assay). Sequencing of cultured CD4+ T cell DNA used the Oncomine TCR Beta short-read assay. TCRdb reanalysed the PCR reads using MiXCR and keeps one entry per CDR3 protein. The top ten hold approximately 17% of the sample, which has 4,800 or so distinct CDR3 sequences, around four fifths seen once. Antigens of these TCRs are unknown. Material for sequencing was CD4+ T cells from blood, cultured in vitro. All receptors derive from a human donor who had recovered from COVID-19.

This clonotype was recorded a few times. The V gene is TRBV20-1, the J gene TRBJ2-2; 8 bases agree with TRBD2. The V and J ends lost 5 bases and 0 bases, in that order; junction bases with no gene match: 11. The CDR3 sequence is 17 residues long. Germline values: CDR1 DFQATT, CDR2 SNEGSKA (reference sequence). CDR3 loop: CSAPVSGGPTNTGELFF. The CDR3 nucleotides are TGCAGTGCTCCGGTCAGCGGGGGTCCGACGAACACCGGGGAGCTGTTTTTT.

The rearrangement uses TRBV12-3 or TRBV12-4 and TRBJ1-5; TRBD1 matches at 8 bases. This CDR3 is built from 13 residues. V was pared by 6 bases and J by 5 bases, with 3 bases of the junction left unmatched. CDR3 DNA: TGTGCCAGCAGCGACAGGGGAGATCAGCCCCAGCATTTT. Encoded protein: CASSDRGDQPQHF.

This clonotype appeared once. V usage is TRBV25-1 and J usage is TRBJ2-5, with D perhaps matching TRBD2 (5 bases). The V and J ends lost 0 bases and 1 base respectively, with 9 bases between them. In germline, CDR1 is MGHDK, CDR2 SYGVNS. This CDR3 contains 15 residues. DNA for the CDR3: TGTGCCAGCAGTGAATATTCGGGGTTCCAAGAGACCCAGTACTTC. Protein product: CASSEYSGFQETQYF. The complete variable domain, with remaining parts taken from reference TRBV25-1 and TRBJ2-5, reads EADIYQTPRYLVIGTGKKITLECSQTMGHDKMYWYQQDPGMELHLIHYSYGVNSTEKGDLSSESTVSRIRTEHFPLTLESARPSHTSQYLCASSEYSGFQETQYFGPGTRLLVL.

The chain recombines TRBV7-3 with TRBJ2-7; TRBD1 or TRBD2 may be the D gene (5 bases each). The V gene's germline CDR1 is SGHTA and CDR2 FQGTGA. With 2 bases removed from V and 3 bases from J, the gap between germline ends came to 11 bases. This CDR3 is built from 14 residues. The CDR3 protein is CASSLGGQVYEQYF. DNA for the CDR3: TGTGCCAGCAGCTTAGGGGGTCAGGTCTACGAGCAGTACTTC.

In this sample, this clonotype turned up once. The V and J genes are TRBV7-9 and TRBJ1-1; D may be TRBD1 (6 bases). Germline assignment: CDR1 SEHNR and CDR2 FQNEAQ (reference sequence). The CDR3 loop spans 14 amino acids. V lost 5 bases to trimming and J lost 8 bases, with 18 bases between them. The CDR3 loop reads CASSKQGGGAEAFF. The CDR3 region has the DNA TGTGCCAGCAGCAAACAGGGAGGCGGCGCGGAAGCTTTCTTT.

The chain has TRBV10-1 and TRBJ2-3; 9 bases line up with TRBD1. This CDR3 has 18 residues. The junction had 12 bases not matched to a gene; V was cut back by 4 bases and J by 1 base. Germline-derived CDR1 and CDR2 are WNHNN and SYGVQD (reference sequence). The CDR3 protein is CASSGSPGQGLGTDTQYF. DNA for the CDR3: TGCGCCAGCAGTGGATCTCCGGGACAGGGTCTAGGCACAGATACGCAGTATTTT.

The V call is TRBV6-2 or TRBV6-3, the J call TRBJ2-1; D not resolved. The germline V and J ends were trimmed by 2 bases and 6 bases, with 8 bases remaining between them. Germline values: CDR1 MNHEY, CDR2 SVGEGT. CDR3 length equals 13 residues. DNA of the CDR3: TGTGCCAGCAGTTACAGACTCCCCAATGAGCAGTTCTTC. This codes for CASSYRLPNEQFF.

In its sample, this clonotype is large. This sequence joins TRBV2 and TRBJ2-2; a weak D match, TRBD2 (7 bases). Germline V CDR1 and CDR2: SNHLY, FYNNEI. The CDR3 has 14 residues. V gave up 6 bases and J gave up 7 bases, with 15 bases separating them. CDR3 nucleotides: TGTGCCAGCAGGGGGGGGCAGGATATCGGGGAGCTGTTTTTT. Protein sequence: CASRGGQDIGELFF.

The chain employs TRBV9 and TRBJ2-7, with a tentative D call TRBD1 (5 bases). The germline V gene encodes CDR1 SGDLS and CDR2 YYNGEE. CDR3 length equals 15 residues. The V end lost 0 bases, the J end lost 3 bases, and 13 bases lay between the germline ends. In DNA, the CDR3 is TGTGCCAGCAGCGTAGACGTGCAGGGTGGCTACGAGCAGTACTTC. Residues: CASSVDVQGGYEQYF.

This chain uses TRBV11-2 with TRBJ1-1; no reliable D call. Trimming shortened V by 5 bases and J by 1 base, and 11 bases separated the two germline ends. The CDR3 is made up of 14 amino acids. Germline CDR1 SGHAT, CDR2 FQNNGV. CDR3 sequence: CASSPGTANTEAFF. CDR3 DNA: TGTGCCAGCAGCCCCGGCACAGCGAACACTGAAGCTTTCTTT.